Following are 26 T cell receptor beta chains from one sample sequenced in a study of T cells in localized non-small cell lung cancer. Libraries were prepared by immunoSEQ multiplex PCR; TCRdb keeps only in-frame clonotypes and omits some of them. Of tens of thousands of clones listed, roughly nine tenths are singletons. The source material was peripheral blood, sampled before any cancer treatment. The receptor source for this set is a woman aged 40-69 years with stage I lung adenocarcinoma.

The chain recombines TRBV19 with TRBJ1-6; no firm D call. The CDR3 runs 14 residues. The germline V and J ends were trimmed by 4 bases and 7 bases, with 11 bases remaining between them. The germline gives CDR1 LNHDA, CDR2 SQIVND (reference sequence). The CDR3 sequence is CASSSGGANSPLHF. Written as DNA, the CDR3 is TGTGCCAGTAGTAGTGGTGGAGCGAATTCACCCCTCCACTTT. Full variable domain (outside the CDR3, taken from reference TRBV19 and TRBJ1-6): DGGITQSPKYLFRKEGQNVTLSCEQNLNHDAMYWYRQDPGQGLRLIYYSQIVNDFQKGDIAEGYSVSREKKESFPLTVTSAQKNPTAFYLCASSSGGANSPLHFGNGTRLTVT.

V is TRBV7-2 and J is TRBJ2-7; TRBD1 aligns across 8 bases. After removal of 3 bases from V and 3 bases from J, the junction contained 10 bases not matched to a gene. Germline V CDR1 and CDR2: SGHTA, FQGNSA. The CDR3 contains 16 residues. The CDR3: CASSFSPQGAVYEQYF. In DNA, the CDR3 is TGTGCCAGCAGCTTCTCTCCCCAGGGGGCCGTCTACGAGCAGTACTTC.

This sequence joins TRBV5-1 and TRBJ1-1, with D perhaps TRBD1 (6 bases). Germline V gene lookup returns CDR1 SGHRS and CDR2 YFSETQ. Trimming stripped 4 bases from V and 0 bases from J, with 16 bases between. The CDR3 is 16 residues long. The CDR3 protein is CASSPRAGQLNTEAFF. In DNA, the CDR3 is TGCGCCAGCAGCCCGCGAGCGGGACAACTGAACACTGAAGCTTTCTTT.

The CDR3 coding sequence is TGTGCCAGCAGCTTAAGCCCCCTGGGGCCCCAAGAGACCCAGTACTTC. Translation: CASSLSPLGPQETQYF. The chain recombines TRBV7-2 with TRBJ2-5; weak D call: TRBD1 (5 bases). In germline, CDR1 is SGHTA, CDR2 FQGNSA. The CDR3 totals 16 residues. The V end lost 2 bases, the J end lost 1 base, and 14 bases lay between the germline ends.

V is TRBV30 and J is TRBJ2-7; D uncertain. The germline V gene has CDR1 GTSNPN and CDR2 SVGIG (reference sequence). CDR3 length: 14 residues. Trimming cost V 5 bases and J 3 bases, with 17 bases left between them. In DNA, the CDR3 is TGTGCCTGGCACCGGCGCGGTTCCTACTACGAGCAGTACTTC. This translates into CAWHRRGSYYEQYF.

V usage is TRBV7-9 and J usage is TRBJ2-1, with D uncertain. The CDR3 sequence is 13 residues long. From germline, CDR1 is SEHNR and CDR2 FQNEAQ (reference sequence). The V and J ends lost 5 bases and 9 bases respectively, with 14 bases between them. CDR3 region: CASSLSVLSEQFF. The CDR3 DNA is TGTGCCAGCAGCCTGAGTGTTTTAAGTGAGCAGTTCTTC.

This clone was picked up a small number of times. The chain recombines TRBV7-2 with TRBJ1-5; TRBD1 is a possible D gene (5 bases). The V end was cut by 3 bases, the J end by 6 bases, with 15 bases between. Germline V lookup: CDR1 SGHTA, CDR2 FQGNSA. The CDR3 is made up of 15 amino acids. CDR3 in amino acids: CASSFWGAGGQPQHF. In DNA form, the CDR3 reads TGTGCCAGCAGCTTCTGGGGCGCGGGTGGTCAGCCCCAGCATTTT.

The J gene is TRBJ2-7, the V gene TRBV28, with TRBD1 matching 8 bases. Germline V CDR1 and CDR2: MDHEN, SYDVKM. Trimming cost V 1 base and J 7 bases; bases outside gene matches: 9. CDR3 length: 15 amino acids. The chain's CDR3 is CASSLYGTGLWEQYF. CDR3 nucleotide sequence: TGTGCCAGCAGTTTATACGGGACAGGTCTCTGGGAGCAGTACTTC.

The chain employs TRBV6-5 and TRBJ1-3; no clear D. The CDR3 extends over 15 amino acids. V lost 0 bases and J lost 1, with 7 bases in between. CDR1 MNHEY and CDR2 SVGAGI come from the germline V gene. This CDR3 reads CASSYSAGSGNTIYF. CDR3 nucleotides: TGTGCCAGCAGTTACTCAGCCGGGTCTGGAAACACCATATATTTT.

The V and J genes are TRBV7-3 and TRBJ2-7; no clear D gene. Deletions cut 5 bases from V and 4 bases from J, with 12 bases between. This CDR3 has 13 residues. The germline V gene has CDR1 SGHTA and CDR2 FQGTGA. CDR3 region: CASSPTLGYEQYF. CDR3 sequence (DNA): TGTGCCAGCAGCCCTACCCTGGGGTACGAGCAGTACTTC.

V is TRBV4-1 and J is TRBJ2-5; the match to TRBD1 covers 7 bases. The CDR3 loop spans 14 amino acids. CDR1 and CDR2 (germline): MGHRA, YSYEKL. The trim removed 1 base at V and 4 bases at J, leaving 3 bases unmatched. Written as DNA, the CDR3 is TGCGCCAGCAGCCAAGGACAGGGCCTAGAGACCCAGTACTTC. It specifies CASSQGQGLETQYF.

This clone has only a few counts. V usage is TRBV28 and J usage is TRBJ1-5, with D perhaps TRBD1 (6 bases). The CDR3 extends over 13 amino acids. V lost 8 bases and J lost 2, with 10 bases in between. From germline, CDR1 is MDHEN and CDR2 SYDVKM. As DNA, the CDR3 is TGTGCCAGCGAACAGGGAGGCAATCAGCCCCAGCATTTT. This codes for CASEQGGNQPQHF.

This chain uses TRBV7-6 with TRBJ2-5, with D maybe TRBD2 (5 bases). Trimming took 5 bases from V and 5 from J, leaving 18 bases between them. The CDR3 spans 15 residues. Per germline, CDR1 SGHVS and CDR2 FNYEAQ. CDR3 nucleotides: TGTGCCAGCAGCAAAGACGGGGTCTCGGGGGAGACCCAGTACTTC. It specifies CASSKDGVSGETQYF.

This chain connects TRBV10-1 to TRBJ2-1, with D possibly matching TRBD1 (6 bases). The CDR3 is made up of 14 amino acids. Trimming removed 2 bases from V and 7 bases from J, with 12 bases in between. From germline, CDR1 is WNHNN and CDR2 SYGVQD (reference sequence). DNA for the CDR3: TGCGCCAGCAGTGAGGGGGGCCATAAAAATGAGCAGTTCTTC. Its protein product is CASSEGGHKNEQFF.

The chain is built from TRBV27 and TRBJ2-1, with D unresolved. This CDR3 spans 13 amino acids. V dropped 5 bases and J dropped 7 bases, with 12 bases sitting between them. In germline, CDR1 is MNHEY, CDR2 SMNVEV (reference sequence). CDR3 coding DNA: TGTGCCAGCAGTACCAAAGCCTGGAATGAGCAGTTCTTC. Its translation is CASSTKAWNEQFF.

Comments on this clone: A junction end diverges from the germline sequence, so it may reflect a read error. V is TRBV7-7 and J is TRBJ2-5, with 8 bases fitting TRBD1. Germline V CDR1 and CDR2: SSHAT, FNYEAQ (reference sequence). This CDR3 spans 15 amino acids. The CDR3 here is CASSFGQGGLETQYF. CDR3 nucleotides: TGTGCTAGCAGCTTCGGACAGGGTGGGTTAGAGACCCAGTACTTC.

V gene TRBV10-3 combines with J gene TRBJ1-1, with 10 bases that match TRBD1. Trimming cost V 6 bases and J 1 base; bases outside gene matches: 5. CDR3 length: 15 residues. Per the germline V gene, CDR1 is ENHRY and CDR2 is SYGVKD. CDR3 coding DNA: TGTGCCATCAGCGGACAGGGGGGACGGAACACTGAAGCTTTCTTT. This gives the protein CAISGQGGRNTEAFF.

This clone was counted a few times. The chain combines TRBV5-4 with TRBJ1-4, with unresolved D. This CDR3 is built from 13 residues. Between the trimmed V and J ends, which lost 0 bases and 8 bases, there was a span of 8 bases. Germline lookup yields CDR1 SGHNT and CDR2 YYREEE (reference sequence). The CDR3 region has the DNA TGTGCCAGCAGCTTGGACAGTTTAGAAAAACTGTTTTTT. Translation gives CASSLDSLEKLFF.

This chain's CDR3 is CASSYSSGAAYEQYF. CDR3 DNA: TGTGCCAGCAGTTACTCTAGCGGGGCTGCCTACGAGCAGTACTTC. The V and J genes are TRBV6-6 and TRBJ2-7, with 8 bases lining up with TRBD2. The germline V gene has CDR1 MNHNY and CDR2 SVGAGI (reference sequence). V dropped 0 bases and J dropped 2; count of bases not matched to a gene: 3. CDR3 size: 15 residues.

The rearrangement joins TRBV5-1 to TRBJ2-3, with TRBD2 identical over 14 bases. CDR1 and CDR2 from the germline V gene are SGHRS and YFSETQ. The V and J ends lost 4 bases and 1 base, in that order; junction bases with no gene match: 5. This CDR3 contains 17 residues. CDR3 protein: CASSPGLAGARTDTQYF. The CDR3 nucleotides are TGCGCCAGCAGCCCGGGACTAGCGGGGGCTCGCACAGATACGCAGTATTTT.

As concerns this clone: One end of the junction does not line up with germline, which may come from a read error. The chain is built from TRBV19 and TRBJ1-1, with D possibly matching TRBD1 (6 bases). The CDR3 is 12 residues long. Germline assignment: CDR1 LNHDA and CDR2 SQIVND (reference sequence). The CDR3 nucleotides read TGTGCCAGTAGTATTATTCAGGGGCCCGTCTCCTTT. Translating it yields CASSIIQGPVSF.

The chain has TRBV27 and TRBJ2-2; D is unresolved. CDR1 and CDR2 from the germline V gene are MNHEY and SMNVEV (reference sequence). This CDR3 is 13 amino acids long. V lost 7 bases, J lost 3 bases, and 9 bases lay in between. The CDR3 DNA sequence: TGTGCCAGCATGAACCTTTACACCGGGGAGCTGTTTTTT. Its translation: CASMNLYTGELFF.

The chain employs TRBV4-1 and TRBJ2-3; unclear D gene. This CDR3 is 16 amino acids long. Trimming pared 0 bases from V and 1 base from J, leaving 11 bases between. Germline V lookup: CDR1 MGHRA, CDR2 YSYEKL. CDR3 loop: CASSQDRGGGTDTQYF. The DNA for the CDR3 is TGCGCCAGCAGCCAAGATCGCGGTGGTGGCACAGATACGCAGTATTTT.

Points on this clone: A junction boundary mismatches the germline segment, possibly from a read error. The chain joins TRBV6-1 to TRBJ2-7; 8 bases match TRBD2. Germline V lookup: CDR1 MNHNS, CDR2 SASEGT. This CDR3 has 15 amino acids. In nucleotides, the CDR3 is TGTGCCAGCAGAGAAGAGCGGGGGAGCTCCTACGAGCAGTACTTC. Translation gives CASREERGSSYEQYF.

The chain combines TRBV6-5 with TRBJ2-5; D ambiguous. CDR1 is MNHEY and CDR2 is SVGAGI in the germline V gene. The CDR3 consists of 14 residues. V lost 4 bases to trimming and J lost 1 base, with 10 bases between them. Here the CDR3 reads CASSSRTPQETQYF. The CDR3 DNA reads TGTGCCAGCAGTTCTCGGACGCCCCAAGAGACCCAGTACTTC.

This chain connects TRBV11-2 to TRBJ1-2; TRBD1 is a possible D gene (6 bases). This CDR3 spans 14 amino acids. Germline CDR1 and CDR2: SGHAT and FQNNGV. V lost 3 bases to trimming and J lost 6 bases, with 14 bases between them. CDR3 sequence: CASSFQGFYDGYTF. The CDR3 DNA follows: TGTGCCAGCAGCTTTCAGGGGTTTTATGATGGCTACACCTTC. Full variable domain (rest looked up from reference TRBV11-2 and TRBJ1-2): EAGVAQSPRYKIIEKRQSVAFWCNPISGHATLYWYQQILGQGPKLLIQFQNNGVVDDSQLPKDRFSAERLKGVDSTLKIQPAKLEDSAVYLCASSFQGFYDGYTFGSGTRLTVV.